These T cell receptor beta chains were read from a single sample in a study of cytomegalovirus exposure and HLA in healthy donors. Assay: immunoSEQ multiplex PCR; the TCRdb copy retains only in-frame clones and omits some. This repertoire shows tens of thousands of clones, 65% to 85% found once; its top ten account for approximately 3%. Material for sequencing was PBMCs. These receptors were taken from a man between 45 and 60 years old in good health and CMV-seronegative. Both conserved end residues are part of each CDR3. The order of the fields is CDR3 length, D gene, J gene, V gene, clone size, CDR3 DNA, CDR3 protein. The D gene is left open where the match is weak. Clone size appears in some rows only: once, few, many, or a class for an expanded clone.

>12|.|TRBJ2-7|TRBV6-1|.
TGTGCCAGCGAGCACGGCTCCTACGAGCAGTACTTC
CASEHGSYEQYF
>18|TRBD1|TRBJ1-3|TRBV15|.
TGTGCCACCAGCGGGGAAGGGACAGATTATTACTCTGGAAACACCATATATTTT
CATSGEGTDYYSGNTIYF
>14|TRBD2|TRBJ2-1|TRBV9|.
TGTGCCAGCAGCGTATCCGGGGGGTACAATGAGCAGTTCTTC
CASSVSGGYNEQFF
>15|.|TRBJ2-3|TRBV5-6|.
TGTGCCAGCAGCTTGGGTCTGGGGCCCACAGATACGCAGTATTTT
CASSLGLGPTDTQYF
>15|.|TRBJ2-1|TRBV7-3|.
TGTGCCAGCAGCTTAACTAGAGCAGGATACAATGAGCAGTTCTTC
CASSLTRAGYNEQFF
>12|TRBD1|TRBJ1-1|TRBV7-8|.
TGTGCCAGCAGCCAAGACAGGGCGGAAGCTTTCTTT
CASSQDRAEAFF
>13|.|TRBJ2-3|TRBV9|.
TGTGCCAGCAGCGCAGGGACTCGAGATACGCAGTATTTT
CASSAGTRDTQYF
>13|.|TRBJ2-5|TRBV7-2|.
TGTGCCAGCAGCTTACCCGTTCGGGAGACCCAGTACTTC
CASSLPVRETQYF
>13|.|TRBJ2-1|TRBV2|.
TGTGCCAGCAGAAGGGACTCCACAAATGAGCAGTTCTTC
CASRRDSTNEQFF
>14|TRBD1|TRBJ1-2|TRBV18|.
TGTGCCAGCTCACAGGGGGCGAGAAACTATGGCTACACCTTC
CASSQGARNYGYTF
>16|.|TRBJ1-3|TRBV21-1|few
TGTGCCAGCGCCCCCCCAACAGGGGGCTACGGAAACACCATATATTTT
CASAPPTGGYGNTIYF
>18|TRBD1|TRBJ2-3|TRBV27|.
TGTGCCAGCAGGCCTAGTCGGGGGACAGGGGTCGGCACAGATACGCAGTATTTT
CASRPSRGTGVGTDTQYF
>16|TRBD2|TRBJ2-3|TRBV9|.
TGTGCCAGCAGCTACCCGGGACTAGCGGGGTCCGATACGCAGTATTTT
CASSYPGLAGSDTQYF
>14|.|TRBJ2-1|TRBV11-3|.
TGTGCCAGCAGCTTAGATAGAACCTACAATGAGCAGTTCTTC
CASSLDRTYNEQFF
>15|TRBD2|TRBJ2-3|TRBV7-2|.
TGTGCCAGCAGCTCTCTAGCGGGAACATCTTATACGCAGTATTTT
CASSSLAGTSYTQYF
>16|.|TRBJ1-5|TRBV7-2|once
TGTGCCAGCAGCTTAGGAGAGGGGGGGCGAGTTCAGCCCCAGCATTTT
CASSLGEGGRVQPQHF
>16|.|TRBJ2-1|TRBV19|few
TGTGCCAGTTCCTCGACGGTTACAGTCTCCTACAATGAGCAGTTCTTC
CASSSTVTVSYNEQFF
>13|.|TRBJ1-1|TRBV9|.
TGTGCCAGCAGCCCAGGTTTGAACACTGAAGCTTTCTTT
CASSPGLNTEAFF
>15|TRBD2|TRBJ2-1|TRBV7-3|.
TGTGCCAGCAGCTTAAGTCGGGAGGTTGACAATGAGCAGTTCTTC
CASSLSREVDNEQFF
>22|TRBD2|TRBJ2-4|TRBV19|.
TGTGCCAGTAGTATGGGGGAGGGTAACGTCCTGGGGGGAGACCTAGCCAAAAACATTCAGTACTTC
CASSMGEGNVLGGDLAKNIQYF
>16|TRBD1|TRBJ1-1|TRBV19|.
TGTGCCAGTAGTCCACGGACAGGGGGGATAAACACTGAAGCTTTCTTT
CASSPRTGGINTEAFF
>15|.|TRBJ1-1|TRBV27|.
TGTGCCAGCAGTTTTTTCCCTTCGGGGAACACTGAAGCTTTCTTT
CASSFFPSGNTEAFF
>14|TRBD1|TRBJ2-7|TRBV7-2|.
TGTGCCAGCAGCCCCGGACAGGGATCAGGGGAGCAGTACTTC
CASSPGQGSGEQYF
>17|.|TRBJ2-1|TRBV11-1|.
TGTGCCAGCAGCCGCTTGATGGGCCGACGTTCACGGGAAGAGCAGTTCTTC
CASSRLMGRRSREEQFF
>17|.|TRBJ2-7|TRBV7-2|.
TGTGCCAGCAGCTCGATCTCGGACTGGCGGCGGACCTACGAGCAGTACTTC
CASSSISDWRRTYEQYF
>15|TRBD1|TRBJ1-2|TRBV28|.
TGTGCCAGCAGTTTATTAACGGGACAGGGCCATGGCTACACCTTC
CASSLLTGQGHGYTF
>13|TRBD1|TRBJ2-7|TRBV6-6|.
TGTGCCAGCAGTGCGGACACAGGGGTCGAGCAGTACTTC
CASSADTGVEQYF
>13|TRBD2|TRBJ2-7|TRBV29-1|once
TGCAGCGTCCGTGGCGGGAGCGCGTACGAGCAGTACTTC
CSVRGGSAYEQYF
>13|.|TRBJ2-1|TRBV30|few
TGTGCCTGGAGCCTGTTTAGGGGCAATGAGCAGTTCTTC
CAWSLFRGNEQFF
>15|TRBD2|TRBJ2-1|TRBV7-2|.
TGTGCCAGCAGCGTGACTAGCGGGAGCACCGATGAGCAGTTCTTC
CASSVTSGSTDEQFF
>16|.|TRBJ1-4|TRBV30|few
TGTGCCTGGAGTGTACGGGGGTTCAAGTTGAGTGAAAAACTGTTTTTT
CAWSVRGFKLSEKLFF
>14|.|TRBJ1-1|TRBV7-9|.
TGTGCCAGCAGCTTAGTAGGAGGGAGTACTGAAGCTTTCTTT
CASSLVGGSTEAFF
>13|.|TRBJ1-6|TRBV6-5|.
TGTGCCAGCGGGGGACAAGGGAATTCACCCCTCCACTTT
CASGGQGNSPLHF
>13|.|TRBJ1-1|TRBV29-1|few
TGCAGCGTTGTCTGGCGGGTGAACACTGAAGCTTTCTTT
CSVVWRVNTEAFF
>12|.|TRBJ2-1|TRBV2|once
TGTGCCAGCATGGGGGGAGACAATGAGCAGTTCTTC
CASMGGDNEQFF
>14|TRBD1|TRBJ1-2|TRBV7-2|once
TGTGCCAGCAGCTCTAGGGACAGGGCCTATGGCTACACCTTC
CASSSRDRAYGYTF
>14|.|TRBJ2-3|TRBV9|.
TGTGCCAGCCAGCCGGAGGGGGGGACAGATACGCAGTATTTT
CASQPEGGTDTQYF
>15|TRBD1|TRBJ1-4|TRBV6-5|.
TGTGCCAGCAGTGTCACAGGGGGTATTAATGAAAAACTGTTTTTT
CASSVTGGINEKLFF
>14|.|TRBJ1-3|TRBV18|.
TGTGCCAGCTCACGGACAGCGGCCGGAAACACCATATATTTT
CASSRTAAGNTIYF
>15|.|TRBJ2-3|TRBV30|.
TGTGCCTGGAACCACCAGGGGTCGGGGAGAGATACGCAGTATTTT
CAWNHQGSGRDTQYF
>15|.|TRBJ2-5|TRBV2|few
TGTGCCAGCAGTGTGGGGGGGGGCTACCAAGAGACCCAGTACTTC
CASSVGGGYQETQYF
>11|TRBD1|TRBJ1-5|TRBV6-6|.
TGTGCCAGCAGCCGCACAGGGGCCCAGCATTTT
CASSRTGAQHF
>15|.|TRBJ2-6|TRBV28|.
TGTGCCAGCCGACTGGACAGTTCTGGGGCCAACGTCCTGACTTTC
CASRLDSSGANVLTF
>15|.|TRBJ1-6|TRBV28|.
TGTGCCAGCAGCCTAATTGACGGGGAGAATTCACCCCTCCACTTT
CASSLIDGENSPLHF
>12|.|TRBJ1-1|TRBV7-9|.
TGTGCCAGCAGCTTACCGGCAACGCGGGCTTTCTTT
CASSLPATRAFF
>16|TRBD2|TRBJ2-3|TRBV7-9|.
TGTGCCAGCAGACGACCCAGCGGGAGAGCGTCAGATACGCAGTATTTT
CASRRPSGRASDTQYF
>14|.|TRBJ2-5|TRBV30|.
TGTGCCTGGAGTGTAGGGGGGGGTGCGGGGACCCAGTACTTC
CAWSVGGGAGTQYF
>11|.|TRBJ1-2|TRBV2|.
TGTGCCAGCACCCGGGGGGAGGGCTACACCTTC
CASTRGEGYTF
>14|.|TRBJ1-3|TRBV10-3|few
TGTGCCATCAGTGATGGTAGCTCTGGAAACACCATATATTTT
CAISDGSSGNTIYF
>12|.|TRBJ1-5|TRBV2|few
TGTGCCAGCAGCGACCCTAGGGGGCCCCAGCATTTT
CASSDPRGPQHF
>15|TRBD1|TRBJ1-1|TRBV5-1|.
TGCGCCAGCAGCACCCTACAGGGGGCAGGCGCTGAAGCTTTCTTT
CASSTLQGAGAEAFF
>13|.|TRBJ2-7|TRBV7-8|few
TGTGCCAGCAAGCAGGGGCAGGCCTACGAGCAGTACTTC
CASKQGQAYEQYF
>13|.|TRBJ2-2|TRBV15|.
TGTGCCACCAGCCCGGACTCGTCCGGGGAGCTGTTTTTT
CATSPDSSGELFF
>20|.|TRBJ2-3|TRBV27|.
TGTGCCAGCAGTACCCTAGGGGGGTTGGGGACTATAAACCCCACAGATACGCAGTATTTT
CASSTLGGLGTINPTDTQYF
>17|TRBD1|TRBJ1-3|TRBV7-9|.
TGTGCCAGCAGCTACCCCGCCCGGGACAGGGGCCTCGGAGTAGCCTATTTT
CASSYPARDRGLGVAYF